The rows below give T cell receptor beta chains drawn from one sample of a study of PD-L1 blockade in urothelial cancer. TCRdb's table, derived via immunoSEQ multiplex PCR, lists solely in-frame clones and lacks some. The sample lists roughly 77,000 clones, around 83% seen once, with 8.5% to 10% in the top ten. The material sequenced was PBMCs, taken around atezolizumab (anti-PD-L1) treatment. The receptors were sampled from an older woman with urothelial cancer. CDR3s include the opening cysteine and the closing phenylalanine or tryptophan. D genes are given only for firm matches. Rows give clone size only sometimes, using once, few, many, or a class for an expanded clone.

V	J	size	length	D	DNA	CDR3
TRBV9	TRBJ2-3	NA	16	TRBD2	TGTGCCAGCAGCGTCGCTAGCGGGGGGCCCACAGATACGCAGTATTTT	CASSVASGGPTDTQYF
TRBV19	TRBJ2-7	NA	13	NA	TGTGCCAGTACTACGAATCAGGGGAACGAGCAGTACTTC	CASTTNQGNEQYF
TRBV5-6	TRBJ2-3	NA	15	TRBD2	TGTGCCAGCAGCTCACTAGCGGGGGGGCCGGATACGCAGTATTTT	CASSSLAGGPDTQYF
TRBV29-1	TRBJ2-3	NA	18	TRBD2	TGCAGCGTTGACGGATTTGTTACATGGACTAGCCCTCGGGTGACGCAGTATTTT	CSVDGFVTWTSPRVTQYF
TRBV6-6	TRBJ1-6	NA	15	TRBD1	TGTGCCAGCAGATTGACAGGGGGCTTAGATTCACCCCTCCACTTT	CASRLTGGLDSPLHF
TRBV10-3	TRBJ2-7	NA	15	TRBD1	TGTGCCATCAGTGAGGTGGGGACAGGGTCCTACGAGCAGTACTTC	CAISEVGTGSYEQYF
TRBV29-1	TRBJ2-7	NA	17	TRBD1	TGCAGCGTTGAGAACCTGGACGGACAGGGGGCTCGGTACGAGCAGTACTTC	CSVENLDGQGARYEQYF
TRBV18	TRBJ2-3	NA	15	NA	TGTGCCAGCTCACAAGTCAGGGGAAGCACAGATACGCAGTATTTT	CASSQVRGSTDTQYF
TRBV30	TRBJ2-5	NA	14	TRBD2	TGTGCCTGGAGTAGGACTAGCTTAGGAGAGACCCAGTACTTC	CAWSRTSLGETQYF
TRBV4-1	TRBJ2-3	NA	15	TRBD1	TGCGCCAGCAGCTACCCGGGACAGGGAATAGATACGCAGTATTTT	CASSYPGQGIDTQYF
TRBV6-1	TRBJ1-4	NA	15	NA	TGTGCCAGCAGACGCTCCCGGGAGTATAATGAAAAACTGTTTTTT	CASRRSREYNEKLFF
TRBV10-3	TRBJ2-3	NA	14	TRBD2	TGTGCCATCAGGGCTAGCGGGGGGCCAGATACGCAGTATTTT	CAIRASGGPDTQYF
TRBV7-8	TRBJ2-5	NA	15	TRBD2	TGTGCCAGCAGCTTGAGACTAGCCTTGCAAGAGACCCAGTACTTC	CASSLRLALQETQYF
TRBV6-5	TRBJ2-7	NA	15	NA	TGTGCCAGCAGTTCTGCCTCCAGGGGCTCCTACGAGCAGTACTTC	CASSSASRGSYEQYF
TRBV9	TRBJ1-2	NA	14	NA	TGTGCCAGCAGCCCCGCGGGAGAGGGCTATGGCTACACCTTC	CASSPAGEGYGYTF
TRBV5-6	TRBJ2-7	NA	14	TRBD2	TGTGCCAGCAGCTGGGAGGGCCGTTCCTACGAGCAGTACTTC	CASSWEGRSYEQYF
TRBV5-1	TRBJ2-7	NA	17	TRBD2	TGCGCCAGCAGCTTGGGCCCTAGTTCTAGCGGAACCTACGAGCAGTACTTC	CASSLGPSSSGTYEQYF
TRBV7-9	TRBJ2-2	NA	15	NA	TGTGCCAGCAGCAGGCGGCTAGCGAACACCGGGGAGCTGTTTTTT	CASSRRLANTGELFF
TRBV10-3	TRBJ1-3	NA	14	NA	TGTGCCATCAGTGAGGGGCAGGGAGGAAACACCATATATTTT	CAISEGQGGNTIYF
TRBV6-6	TRBJ1-1	NA	15	NA	TGTGCCAGCAGTTACTCTCCGAACTTTAACACTGAAGCTTTCTTT	CASSYSPNFNTEAFF
TRBV7-9	TRBJ2-1	NA	11	NA	TGTGCCAGCAGCTTTAGCGGTGAGCAGTTCTTC	CASSFSGEQFF
TRBV2	TRBJ2-2	NA	14	NA	TGTGCCAGCAGGACAGAGCGTGGCACCGGGGAGCTGTTTTTT	CASRTERGTGELFF
TRBV5-1	TRBJ1-4	NA	14	NA	TGCGCCAGCAGCTTGGACACAACTAATGAAAAACTGTTTTTT	CASSLDTTNEKLFF
TRBV19	TRBJ2-2	NA	15	NA	TGTGCCAGTAGTAGCACAGGGGGAGGGACCGGGGAGCTGTTTTTT	CASSSTGGGTGELFF
TRBV4-1	TRBJ2-1	NA	16	TRBD2	TGCGCCAGCAGCCTTGGTTGGGGGGGCTCCTACAATGAGCAGTTCTTC	CASSLGWGGSYNEQFF
TRBV28	TRBJ1-2	NA	14	NA	TGTGCCAGCAGCGAAGACAGGACTGACTATGGCTACACCTTC	CASSEDRTDYGYTF
TRBV5-4	TRBJ1-2	NA	12	TRBD1	TGTGCCAGCAGCGGACAGGCTCCTGGCTACACCTTC	CASSGQAPGYTF
TRBV10-1	TRBJ1-2	NA	14	NA	TGCGCCAGCCCAGTGCTGGGGCTGGCCTATGGCTACACCTTC	CASPVLGLAYGYTF
TRBV11-3	TRBJ2-3	NA	15	TRBD2	TGTGCCAGCAGCTTAAAGCGGGGGGACACAGATACGCAGTATTTT	CASSLKRGDTDTQYF
TRBV7-9	TRBJ2-7	once	15	TRBD2	TGTGCCAGCAGCTTAGGGGGACTAGCGGTGTTGAGGCAGTACTTC	CASSLGGLAVLRQYF
TRBV10-3	TRBJ2-1	NA	19	TRBD2	TGTGCCATCAGTGAGTCAGGTGGTGTGCGGGGGACGTCCTACAATGAGCAGTTCTTC	CAISESGGVRGTSYNEQFF
TRBV7-2	TRBJ2-1	NA	19	NA	TGTGCCAGCGGTTCTCCCCCAGCTAGCGCCCCTCTCAGACTTCATGAGCAGTTCTTC	CASGSPPASAPLRLHEQFF
TRBV7-9	TRBJ2-1	NA	13	NA	TGTGCCAGCAGCTTACGGGATTACAATGAGCAGTTCTTC	CASSLRDYNEQFF
TRBV7-9	TRBJ1-2	once	12	NA	TGTGCCAGCAGCCAGACAAGCTATGGCTACACCTTC	CASSQTSYGYTF
TRBV4-3	TRBJ2-5	NA	16	TRBD2	TGCGCCAGCAGCCAAGAACTAGCGGGGATTTGGGAGACCCAGTACTTC	CASSQELAGIWETQYF
TRBV25-1	TRBJ1-1	NA	14	TRBD1	TGTGCCAGCACCGGACAGGGGGCGGTAACTGAAGCTTTCTTT	CASTGQGAVTEAFF
TRBV28	TRBJ2-2	NA	13	NA	TGTGCCAGCAGACTCCCCGGGGCCGGGGAGCTGTTTTTT	CASRLPGAGELFF
TRBV30	TRBJ1-3	few	12	NA	TGTGCCTGGAGTTCTTCTGGAAACACCATATATTTT	CAWSSSGNTIYF
TRBV18	TRBJ2-1	NA	14	TRBD2	TGTGCCAGCTCGGGACTAGCGGGTGTCGCTGAGCAGTTCTTC	CASSGLAGVAEQFF
TRBV5-6	TRBJ2-7	NA	14	NA	TGTGCCAGCAGCTCAGCAGGGGTCCCATACGAGCAGTACTTC	CASSSAGVPYEQYF
TRBV28	TRBJ2-7	NA	13	NA	TGTGCCAGCAGACCCCCGGCTAGATACGAGCAGTACTTC	CASRPPARYEQYF
TRBV18	TRBJ2-7	NA	13	TRBD1	TGTGCCAGCGGAAAGGGACAGGCCTACGAGCAGTACTTC	CASGKGQAYEQYF
TRBV19	TRBJ1-5	few	13	NA	TGTGCCAGTGCACAGGGCCCAGGTCAGCCCCAGCATTTT	CASAQGPGQPQHF
TRBV9	TRBJ1-6	NA	15	NA	TGTGCCAGCAGCGTAGTGGTCAGGCCTCTTTCACCCCTCCACTTT	CASSVVVRPLSPLHF
TRBV19	TRBJ1-2	few	14	NA	TGTGCCAGTAGTATGACAGTCCAAAACTATGGCTACACCTTC	CASSMTVQNYGYTF
TRBV2	TRBJ1-4	NA	15	TRBD1	TGTGCCAGCAAGGACAGGCTTGCAACTAATGAAAAACTGTTTTTT	CASKDRLATNEKLFF
TRBV2	TRBJ2-5	NA	14	TRBD1	TGTGCCAGCAGCCCCGGTCAGGGGGCCGAGACCCAGTACTTC	CASSPGQGAETQYF
TRBV18	TRBJ2-5	few	13	NA	TGTGCCAGCTCGTCCCTAACGAAAGAGACCCAGTACTTC	CASSSLTKETQYF
TRBV6-1	TRBJ2-7	NA	14	TRBD1	TGTGCCAGCAGCAGACAGGGCCCTACCTACGAGCAGTACTTC	CASSRQGPTYEQYF
TRBV18	TRBJ2-3	NA	16	TRBD1	TGTGCCAGCTCACCGGGACAGCTTTATCGAGGAGATACGCAGTATTTT	CASSPGQLYRGDTQYF
TRBV2	TRBJ1-2	NA	13	NA	TGTGCCAGCAGTGATACGGGGATCGGTGGCTACACCTTC	CASSDTGIGGYTF
TRBV5-1	TRBJ2-7	few	14	TRBD1	TGCGCCAGCAGCCCGGACAGGGGACGGTACGAGCAGTACTTC	CASSPDRGRYEQYF
TRBV18	TRBJ2-7	few	14	TRBD1	TGTGCCAGCTCACTCGGGACAGGGGGGTACGAGCAGTACTTC	CASSLGTGGYEQYF